The T cell receptor (beta chain) under discussion was sequenced for a study of blood T cell repertoires in COVID-19 (dated by TCRdb to the early 2020s). Looking at the study overall: Samples covering the acute and convalescent phases of COVID-19 were provided by collaborators in the United States, Italy and Spain. The material from the prospective study consisted of cDNA or gDNA derived from T cells, B-cell-depleted T cells, or PBMCs. The dataset comprised deeply sampled blood TCRbeta repertoires from subjects exposed to, actively infected with, or recovered from COVID-19. The repertoires were released in a freely available public database intended as a resource for research on the immune response to SARS-CoV-2. Samples were obtained from the ongoing ImmuneRACE study (first 160 participants) and from 1,200 or so subjects provided by 6 global collaborators. Sample metadata almost always included a de-identified subject ID, COVID-19 status, age in years and sex. Where available, HLA class I and class II types were obtained from metadata supplied by the sample provider rather than from assay-based typing. The research as a whole found: How much clinical and demographic metadata was included differed by source and by participant, and the metadata was provided uncurated.

The sample holds one count of this clone. Its antigen specificity is not known. The input lacks base qualities; no much larger clone sits a single base away. At one collaborating source in Seattle, patients were enrolled during active infection and were followed longitudinally through the course of disease. Collaborating institutions collected whole blood in K2EDTA tubes following their own protocols. For TCRbeta analysis, collaborator samples were shipped as frozen whole blood, as isolated PBMCs, or as DNA extracted from either sample type. TCRbeta CDR3 regions were amplified from genomic DNA by means of the immunoSEQ Assay, a bias-controlled multiplex PCR. The study's own analysis went as follows. Nucleated cell counts per sample were estimated from amplification of reference gene primers within the assay. To quantify the absolute abundance of each unique TCRbeta CDR3 rearrangement, sequence reads were collapsed and filtered. For each sample, productive Simpson clonality was calculated by taking the square root of Simpson's diversity index across productive rearrangements. Not all clones reach the TCRdb copy of this immuneACCESS table, which keeps in-frame sequences only. Checked studies attribute under half of the gap to unresolved V genes and leave the rest unexplained. Clone size and the V and J calls come from that table; the DNA yielded D and trimming. A total of fewer than 350,000 clones appear in this sample, 75% to 90% of them only once. About an eighth of the sample is held by the ten biggest clonotypes.

Reading from cysteine to phenylalanine, the CDR3 counts 14 amino acids. Here the CDR3 DNA is all that survives: 42 bases in frame from base 1. The germline V and J ends show losses of 0 bases and 5 bases respectively, and no gene match explains 3 bases of the junction. As encoded in the germline V gene, CDR1 is MDHEN while CDR2 is SYDVKM. The origin of this receptor is a woman in her sixties or seventies with COVID-19, enrolled during active disease. Recombination connected TRBV28 to TRBJ1-1; 7 junctional bases match TRBD1. The specimen was peripheral blood. The DNA sequence is given as TGTGCCAGCAGTTTATGGGCAGGGGGGACTGAAGCTTTCTTT. Its protein is CASSLWAGGTEAFF.